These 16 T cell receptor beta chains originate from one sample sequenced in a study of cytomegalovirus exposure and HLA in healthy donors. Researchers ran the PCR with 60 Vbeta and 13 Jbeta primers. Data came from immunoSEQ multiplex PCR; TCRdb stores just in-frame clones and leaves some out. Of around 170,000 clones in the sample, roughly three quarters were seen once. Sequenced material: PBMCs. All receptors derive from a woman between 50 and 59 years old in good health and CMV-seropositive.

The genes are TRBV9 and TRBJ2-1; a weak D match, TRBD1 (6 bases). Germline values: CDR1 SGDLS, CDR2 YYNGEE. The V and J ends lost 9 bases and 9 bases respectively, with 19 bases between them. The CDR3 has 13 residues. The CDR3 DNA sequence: TGTGCCACCGCTAAATCTCTAGGGGGTGAGCAGTTCTTC. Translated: CATAKSLGGEQFF. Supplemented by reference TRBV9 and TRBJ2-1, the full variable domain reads DSGVTQTPKHLITATGQRVTLRCSPRSGDLSVYWYQQSLDQGLQFLIQYYNGEERAKGNILERFSAQQFPDLHSELNLSSLELGDSALYFCATAKSLGGEQFFGPGTRLTVL.

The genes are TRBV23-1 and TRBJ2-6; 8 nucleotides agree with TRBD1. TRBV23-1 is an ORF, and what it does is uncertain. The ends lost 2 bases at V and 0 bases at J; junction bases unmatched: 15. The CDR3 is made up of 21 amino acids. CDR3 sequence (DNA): TGCGCCAGCAGTCAAGGTAGGGACAGGCGCAAAGTAGGCTCTGGGGCCAACGTCCTGACTTTC. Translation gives CASSQGRDRRKVGSGANVLTF.

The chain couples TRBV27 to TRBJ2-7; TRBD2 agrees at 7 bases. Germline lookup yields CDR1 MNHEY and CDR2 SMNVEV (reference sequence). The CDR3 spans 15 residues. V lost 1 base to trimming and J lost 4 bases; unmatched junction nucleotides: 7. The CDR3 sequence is CASSLLGGREYEQYF. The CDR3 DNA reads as TGTGCCAGCAGTTTATTGGGGGGGAGAGAGTACGAGCAGTACTTC.

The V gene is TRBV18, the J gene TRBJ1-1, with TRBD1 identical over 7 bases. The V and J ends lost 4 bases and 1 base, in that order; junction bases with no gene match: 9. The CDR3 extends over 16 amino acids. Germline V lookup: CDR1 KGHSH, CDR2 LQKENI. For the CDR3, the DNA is TGTGCCAGCTCACTCCTTAGTGGGACAGCGAACACTGAAGCTTTCTTT. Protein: CASSLLSGTANTEAFF.

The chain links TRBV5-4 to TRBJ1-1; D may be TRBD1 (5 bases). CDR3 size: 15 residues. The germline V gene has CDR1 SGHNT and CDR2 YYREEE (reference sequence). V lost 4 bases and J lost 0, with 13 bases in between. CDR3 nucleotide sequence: TGTGCCAGCAGCAGGGGATCCTTGATGAACACTGAAGCTTTCTTT. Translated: CASSRGSLMNTEAFF.

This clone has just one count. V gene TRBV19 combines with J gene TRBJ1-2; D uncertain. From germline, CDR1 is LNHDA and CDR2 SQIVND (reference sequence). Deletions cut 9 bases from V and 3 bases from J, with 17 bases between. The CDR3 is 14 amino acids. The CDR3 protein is CASLPREKDYGYTF. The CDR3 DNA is TGTGCCAGCTTACCTCGGGAGAAGGACTATGGCTACACCTTC.

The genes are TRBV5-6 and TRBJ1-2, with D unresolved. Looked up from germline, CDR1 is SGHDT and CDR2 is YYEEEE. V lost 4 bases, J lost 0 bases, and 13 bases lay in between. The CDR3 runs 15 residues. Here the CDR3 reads CASSPPGATNYGYTF. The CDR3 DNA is TGTGCCAGCAGCCCACCGGGAGCTACTAACTATGGCTACACCTTC.

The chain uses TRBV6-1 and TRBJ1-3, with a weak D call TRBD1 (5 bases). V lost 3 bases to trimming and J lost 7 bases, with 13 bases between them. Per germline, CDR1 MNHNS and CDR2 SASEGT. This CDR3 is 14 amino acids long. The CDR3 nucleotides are TGTGCCAGCAGTGAGGACATGGGGTGGAACACCATATATTTT. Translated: CASSEDMGWNTIYF.

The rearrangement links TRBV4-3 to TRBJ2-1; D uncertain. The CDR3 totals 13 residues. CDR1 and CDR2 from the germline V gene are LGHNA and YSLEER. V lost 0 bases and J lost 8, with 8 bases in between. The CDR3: CASSQDKSDEQFF. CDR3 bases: TGCGCCAGCAGCCAAGATAAGTCAGATGAGCAGTTCTTC.

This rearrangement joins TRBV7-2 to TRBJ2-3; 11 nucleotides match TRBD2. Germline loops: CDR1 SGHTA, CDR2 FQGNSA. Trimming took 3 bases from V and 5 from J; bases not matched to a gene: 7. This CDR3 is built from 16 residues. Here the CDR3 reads CASSFSGRAGGDTQYF. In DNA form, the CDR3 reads TGTGCCAGCAGCTTTAGCGGGAGGGCCGGAGGAGATACGCAGTATTTT.

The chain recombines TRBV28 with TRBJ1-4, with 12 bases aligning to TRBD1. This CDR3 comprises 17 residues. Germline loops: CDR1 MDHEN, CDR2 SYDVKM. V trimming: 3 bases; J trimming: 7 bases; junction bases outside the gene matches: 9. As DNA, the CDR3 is TGTGCCAGCAGTTTTGGGACAGGGGGCACTTACAGTGAAAAACTGTTTTTT. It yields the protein CASSFGTGGTYSEKLFF.

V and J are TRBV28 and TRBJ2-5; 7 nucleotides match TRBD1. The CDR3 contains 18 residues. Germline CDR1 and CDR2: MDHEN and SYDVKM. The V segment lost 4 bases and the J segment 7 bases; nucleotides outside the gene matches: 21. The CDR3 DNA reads TGTGCCAGCAGTTCGAGAACCTCGGACAGGTCCCGGTCTTGGACCCAGTACTTC. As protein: CASSSRTSDRSRSWTQYF.

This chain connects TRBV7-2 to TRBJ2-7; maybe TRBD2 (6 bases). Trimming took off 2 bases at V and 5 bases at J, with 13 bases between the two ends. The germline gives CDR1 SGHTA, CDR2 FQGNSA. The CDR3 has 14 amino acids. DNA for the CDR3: TGTGCCAGCAGCTTATCCCCTTCTAGCGACGAGCAGTACTTC. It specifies CASSLSPSSDEQYF.

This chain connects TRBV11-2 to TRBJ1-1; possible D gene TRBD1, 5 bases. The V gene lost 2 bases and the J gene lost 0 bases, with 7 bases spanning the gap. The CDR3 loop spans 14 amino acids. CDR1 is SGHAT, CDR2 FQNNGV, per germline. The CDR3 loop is CASSLWGVNTEAFF. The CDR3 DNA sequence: TGTGCCAGCAGCTTATGGGGGGTGAACACTGAAGCTTTCTTT. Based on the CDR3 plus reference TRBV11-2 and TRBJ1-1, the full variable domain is EAGVAQSPRYKIIEKRQSVAFWCNPISGHATLYWYQQILGQGPKLLIQFQNNGVVDDSQLPKDRFSAERLKGVDSTLKIQPAKLEDSAVYLCASSLWGVNTEAFFGQGTRLTVV.

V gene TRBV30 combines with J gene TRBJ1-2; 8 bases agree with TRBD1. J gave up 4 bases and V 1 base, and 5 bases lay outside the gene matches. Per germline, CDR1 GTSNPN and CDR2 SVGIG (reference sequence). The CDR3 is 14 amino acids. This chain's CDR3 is CAWSEIGQGYGYTF. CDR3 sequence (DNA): TGTGCCTGGAGTGAAATTGGACAGGGCTATGGCTACACCTTC.

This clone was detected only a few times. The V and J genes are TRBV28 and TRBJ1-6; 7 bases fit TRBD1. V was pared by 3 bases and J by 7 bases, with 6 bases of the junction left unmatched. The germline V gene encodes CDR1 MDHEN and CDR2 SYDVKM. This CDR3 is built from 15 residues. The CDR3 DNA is TGTGCCAGCAGTTTCCGGACAGGCGGAAATTCACCCCTCCACTTT. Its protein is CASSFRTGGNSPLHF.